The clone carrying this T cell receptor (beta chain) was observed a handful of times. Antigen specificity is unknown. This entry belongs to a study of blood T cells in healthy people across ages. Study-level information: There was about one barcoded beta molecule captured by template switching per two T cells. Findings and caveats of the study: Older age coincided with a roughly linear decline in TCR beta diversity per million T cells. Long-lived donors exceeded aged donors in naive CD4+ cells and diversity.

A J-beta primer mix and a sample-barcoded 5' primer were used in a second PCR of roughly 6 to 12 cycles. A template-switch adaptor containing 12 random nucleotides labeled each cDNA molecule. TCRdb used MiXCR to reprocess the 5' RACE reads, holding one entry per CDR3 protein. The table has 1.4 million to 1.5 million distinct CDR3 sequences, approximately 40% seen once; the top ten hold approximately 7.9%. Sequenced input: blood. The sequence came from a woman younger than 35 in good health.

CDR3 region: CASSLSTYIGNEKLFF. The CDR3 nucleotides read TGTGCCAGCAGTTTATCGACCTATATCGGGAATGAAAAACTGTTTTTT. The rearrangement uses TRBV28 and TRBJ1-4, with D unresolved. The CDR3 spans 16 residues. Between the trimmed V and J ends, which lost 1 base and 5 bases, there was a span of 14 bases. The germline CDR1 and CDR2 sequences are MDHEN and SYDVKM.